The 11 T cell receptor beta chains listed next were all sequenced from one sample in a study of blood T cell repertoires in COVID-19. The table came from immunoSEQ multiplex PCR; TCRdb's copy has only in-frame clones and leaves some out. The repertoire has fewer than 150,000 clones, around four fifths of them found once; the top ten carry about 13%. The sequenced material came from peripheral blood. Receptors originate from a human donor in a cohort sampled during active COVID-19.

The chain joins TRBV19 to TRBJ2-3, with D unclear. The germline V gene has CDR1 LNHDA and CDR2 SQIVND (reference sequence). Trimming pared 9 bases from V and 0 bases from J, leaving 10 bases between. The CDR3 runs to 13 residues. The CDR3 bases are TGTGCCAGCCGAGTTGGTAGCACAGATACGCAGTATTTT. Residues: CASRVGSTDTQYF.

The rearrangement uses TRBV6-5 and TRBJ2-5, with 8 nucleotides matching TRBD2. This CDR3 spans 15 amino acids. Unmatched junction bases numbered 9, after V lost 6 bases and J lost 3 bases. CDR1 is MNHEY, CDR2 SVGAGI, per germline. The CDR3 loop reads CASSSSGTKEETQYF. The CDR3, as DNA: TGTGCCAGCAGCAGTAGCGGGACTAAAGAAGAGACCCAGTACTTC.

Worth noting for this clone: One end of the junction does not line up with germline, which may come from a read error. This chain links TRBV6-5 with TRBJ1-2; possible D gene TRBD1, 5 bases. The CDR3 totals 15 residues. Germline lookup yields CDR1 MNHEY and CDR2 SVGAGI. The CDR3 DNA is TGTGCCAGCAGTGACTCCTGGGGGGTTGTGTATGGCTACACCTTC. Encoded protein: CASSDSWGVVYGYTF.

This clone appeared a few times. The J gene is TRBJ1-4, the V gene TRBV7-7, with D unclear. In germline, CDR1 is SSHAT, CDR2 FNYEAQ (reference sequence). Trimming left V 5 bases short and J 8 bases short, with 21 bases between. The CDR3 is made up of 16 amino acids. The CDR3 bases are TGTGCCAGCAGCGCAGACTGGCGGGTTGTAGGCGAAAAACTGTTTTTT. It encodes CASSADWRVVGEKLFF. The complete variable domain, with remaining parts taken from reference TRBV7-7 and TRBJ1-4, reads GAGVSQSPRYKVTKRGQDVTLRCDPISSHATLYWYQQALGQGPEFLTYFNYEAQPDKSGLPSDRFSAERPEGSISTLTIQRTEQRDSAMYRCASSADWRVVGEKLFFGSGTQLSVL.

This rearrangement joins TRBV5-1 to TRBJ2-5; 9 bases are shared with TRBD1. V dropped 4 bases and J dropped 3; count of bases not matched to a gene: 4. CDR1 is SGHRS and CDR2 is YFSETQ in the germline V gene. This CDR3 is built from 14 residues. Here the CDR3 DNA reads TGCGCCAGCAGCATGGGACAGGGAGAAGAGACCCAGTACTTC. This translates into CASSMGQGEETQYF.

The chain uses TRBV11-2 and TRBJ2-1; D perhaps matches TRBD2 (7 bases). Trimming cost V 8 bases and J 5 bases, with 19 bases left between them. The CDR3 is 15 residues long. The germline V gene has CDR1 SGHAT and CDR2 FQNNGV. The CDR3 region is CASCSRGAQHNEQFF. Written as DNA, the CDR3 is TGTGCCAGCTGCAGTCGGGGGGCGCAACACAATGAGCAGTTCTTC. Full variable domain (outside the CDR3, taken from reference TRBV11-2 and TRBJ2-1): EAGVAQSPRYKIIEKRQSVAFWCNPISGHATLYWYQQILGQGPKLLIQFQNNGVVDDSQLPKDRFSAERLKGVDSTLKIQPAKLEDSAVYLCASCSRGAQHNEQFFGPGTRLTVL.

This chain uses TRBV12-3 or TRBV12-4 with TRBJ1-1; tentative D call: TRBD1 (5 bases). The CDR3 sequence is 13 residues long. Trimming shortened V by 3 bases and J by 5 bases, and 10 bases separated the two germline ends. CDR3 loop: CASSFRGGTEAFF. The CDR3 DNA is TGTGCCAGCAGTTTTAGGGGTGGAACTGAAGCTTTCTTT.

This sequence joins TRBV13 and TRBJ1-1; D ambiguous. Trimming removed 1 base at V and 4 bases at J, with 4 bases between. Germline V gene lookup returns CDR1 PRHDT and CDR2 FYEKMQ (reference sequence). The CDR3 spans 12 residues. CDR3 sequence: CASSLVRTEAFF. The CDR3 DNA sequence: TGTGCCAGCAGCTTAGTTCGCACTGAAGCTTTCTTT.

V usage is TRBV2 and J usage is TRBJ2-7; possible D gene TRBD2, 5 bases. From germline, CDR1 is SNHLY and CDR2 FYNNEI. CDR3 length: 14 residues. Trimming pared 4 bases from V and 4 bases from J, leaving 14 bases between. The DNA for the CDR3 is TGTGCCAGCAGTGTCCAGGCCGGGGATTACGAGCAGTACTTC. This gives the protein CASSVQAGDYEQYF.

The chain recombines TRBV5-6 with TRBJ1-3; D is unclear. Germline V CDR1 and CDR2: SGHDT, YYEEEE. Trimming removed 2 bases at V and 4 bases at J, with 10 bases between. The CDR3 contains 14 residues. The DNA for the CDR3 is TGTGCCAGCAGCTTTTCCAATCTAGGAAACACCATATATTTT. Its protein product is CASSFSNLGNTIYF. The full variable domain, completed using reference TRBV5-6 and TRBJ1-3, is DAGVTQSPTHLIKTRGQQVTLRCSPKSGHDTVSWYQQALGQGPQFIFQYYEEEERQRGNFPDRFSGHQFPNYSSELNVNALLLGDSALYLCASSFSNLGNTIYFGEGSWLTVV.

A remark on this clone: The identical CDR3 is also encoded by other nucleotide sequences in the sample. The chain couples TRBV7-9 to TRBJ2-3, with D tentatively TRBD2 (6 bases). Trimming removed 5 bases at V and 0 bases at J, with 12 bases between. The germline CDR1 and CDR2 sequences are SEHNR and FQNEAQ (reference sequence). The CDR3 covers 15 residues. CDR3 in DNA: TGTGCCAGCAGCCCAAGACTAGATAGCACAGATACGCAGTATTTT. Protein product: CASSPRLDSTDTQYF. Looking up the rest from reference TRBV7-9 and TRBJ2-3 gives the full variable domain: DTGVSQNPRHKITKRGQNVTFRCDPISEHNRLYWYRQTLGQGPEFLTYFQNEAQLEKSRLLSDRFSAERPKGSFSTLEIQRTEQGDSAMYLCASSPRLDSTDTQYFGPGTRLTVL.